This T cell receptor (beta chain) was captured by sequencing in a study of CD8 T cells in Susac syndrome. Germline values: CDR1 SGHRS, CDR2 YFSETQ. V lost 1 base and J lost 2; bases outside the gene matches: 3. The CDR3 spans 14 residues. As concerns this clonotype: Its target is unknown.

Study results and caveats: The number of individuals included in the study's TCR sequencing and HLA analysis was acknowledged as relatively small.

With random hexamers, 0.5 to 1 ug RNA was reverse transcribed. Coverage of TCR beta CDR3 amplification by immunoSEQ multiplex PCR extended to 54 Vbeta and 13 Jbeta. TCRdb re-derived calls from the immunoSEQ multiplex PCR reads in MiXCR, one entry per CDR3 protein. Of 160,000 or so distinct CDR3 sequences listed, around 95% are singletons. The multiple sclerosis controls comprised treatment-naive patients whose relapsing-remitting disease was stable or active. Isolation of CD8+ and CD4+ T cells was performed negatively, whereas enrichment of TEMRA cells was done by FACS. The gene calls are TRBV5-1 and TRBJ2-7; 7 bases align to TRBD1. The sequencing input was CD8+ T cells from PBMCs. This clonotype was sampled from a human donor with multiple sclerosis. The CDR3 region has the DNA TGCGCCAGCAGCTTGAACAGGGGTCCCTACGAGCAGTACTTC. It is translated as CASSLNRGPYEQYF.